This is a list of T cell receptor beta chains from one sample in a study of blood T cell repertoires in COVID-19. Only in-frame clones appear in the TCRdb table, and some are missing; sequencing was by immunoSEQ multiplex PCR. The sample comprises about 68,000 clones, 85% to 90% of which are singletons, and more than 2.5% rests with the top ten. Sequencing was done on a sample of peripheral blood. These receptors all come from a man aged 45 to 65 with acute or convalescent COVID-19. Both conserved end residues are part of each CDR3. A D gene is named only where the DNA matches it firmly. Clone size is given for some rows only: seen once, a few or many times, or a class if the clone is expanded.

D gene,clone size,J gene,V gene,CDR3 protein,CDR3 DNA
TRBD2,few,TRBJ2-1,TRBV5-4,CASSLYGMDVGRAASNEQFF,TGTGCCAGCAGCTTGTATGGAATGGATGTCGGGAGGGCCGCGAGCAATGAGCAGTTCTTC
TRBD1,.,TRBJ2-3,TRBV28,CASSPPDRATDTQYF,TGTGCCAGCAGCCCTCCGGACAGGGCCACAGATACGCAGTATTTT
.,once,TRBJ2-5,TRBV27,CASQRSSKETQYF,TGTGCCAGCCAGCGGTCCTCGAAGGAGACCCAGTACTTC
.,.,TRBJ1-1,TRBV11-3,CASSLVPGNTEAFF,TGTGCCAGCAGCTTAGTACCAGGCAACACTGAAGCTTTCTTT
.,.,TRBJ2-1,TRBV9,CASSVASGLVPGEQFF,TGTGCCAGCAGCGTAGCATCGGGACTTGTCCCAGGGGAGCAGTTCTTC
.,.,TRBJ2-3,TRBV30,CAWSEIGSNADTQYF,TGTGCCTGGAGTGAAATCGGGAGTAACGCAGATACGCAGTATTTT
.,.,TRBJ1-4,TRBV29-1,CSVRNEKLFF,TGCAGCGTCCGTAATGAAAAACTGTTTTTT
TRBD1,.,TRBJ1-1,TRBV7-9,CASSPHLGQPNTEAFF,TGTGCCAGCAGCCCCCACTTGGGACAGCCGAACACTGAAGCTTTCTTT
.,.,TRBJ1-4,TRBV4-2,CASSLGTPTNEKLFF,TGTGCCAGCAGCCTAGGGACTCCCACTAATGAAAAACTGTTTTTT
TRBD2,.,TRBJ2-5,TRBV7-9,CASSFASGETQYF,TGTGCCAGCAGCTTCGCTAGCGGTGAGACCCAGTACTTC
.,.,TRBJ1-1,TRBV15,CATSRVGVDTEAFF,TGTGCCACCAGCAGAGTAGGGGTTGACACTGAAGCTTTCTTT
.,.,TRBJ1-1,TRBV7-9,CASTDSELEAFF,TGTGCCAGCACCGACTCGGAACTTGAAGCTTTCTTT
.,.,TRBJ2-1,TRBV5-5,CASSGWGTSGNEQFF,TGTGCCAGCAGCGGTTGGGGGACAAGCGGCAATGAGCAGTTCTTC
.,.,TRBJ2-5,TRBV3-1/TRBV3-2,CASSKQGWAETQYF,TGTGCCAGCAGCAAACAGGGTTGGGCAGAGACCCAGTACTTC
.,once,TRBJ1-4,TRBV12-3/TRBV12-4,CASRRYQEKLFF,TGTGCCAGCAGAAGATACCAGGAAAAACTGTTTTTT
TRBD1,.,TRBJ1-5,TRBV19,CASSFGQGNQPQHF,TGTGCCAGTAGTTTCGGACAGGGCAATCAGCCCCAGCATTTT
.,.,TRBJ1-2,TRBV6-2/TRBV6-3,CASSYLAGANYGYTF,TGTGCCAGCAGTTACCTGGCAGGGGCTAACTATGGCTACACCTTC
.,few,TRBJ1-3,TRBV19,CASSGALSGNTIYF,TGTGCCAGTAGTGGGGCCCTCTCTGGAAACACCATATATTTT
.,.,TRBJ2-6,TRBV18,CASSPGNSGANVLTF,TGTGCCAGCTCACCCGGTAACTCTGGGGCCAACGTCCTGACTTTC
TRBD1,.,TRBJ2-5,TRBV10-3,CAIRQDREETQYF,TGTGCCATCAGACAAGACAGGGAAGAGACCCAGTACTTC
TRBD2,.,TRBJ2-1,TRBV28,CASSHPRTSGSTTSYNEQFF,TGTGCCAGCAGTCATCCAAGGACTAGCGGGAGCACAACCTCCTACAATGAGCAGTTCTTC
TRBD1,.,TRBJ1-5,TRBV11-3,CASSSGQKSWCVRFGQPQHF,TGTGCCAGCAGCTCGGGACAGAAGTCATGGTGCGTACGTTTTGGCCAGCCCCAGCATTTT
.,.,TRBJ2-3,TRBV6-2/TRBV6-3,CASSYSSVAGSAGTSTDTQYF,TGTGCCAGCAGTTACTCGAGTGTTGCGGGGTCCGCGGGGACTAGCACAGATACGCAGTATTTT
.,few,TRBJ2-1,TRBV15,CATTRAEPNNEQFF,TGTGCCACTACGCGGGCGGAACCCAACAATGAGCAGTTCTTC
TRBD1,.,TRBJ2-5,TRBV25-1,CASSDDRGHQETQYF,TGTGCCAGCAGTGACGACAGGGGACACCAAGAGACCCAGTACTTC
.,.,TRBJ2-3,TRBV14,CASSPLTGTDTQYF,TGTGCCAGCAGCCCCCTTACGGGCACAGATACGCAGTATTTT
TRBD2,.,TRBJ2-6,TRBV7-9,CASSLSLAGATGANVLTF,TGTGCCAGCAGCCTCAGTCTAGCGGGAGCGACTGGGGCCAACGTCCTGACTTTC
TRBD1,.,TRBJ1-1,TRBV13,CASSQRQGDAFF,TGTGCCAGCAGCCAGAGACAGGGAGACGCTTTCTTT
.,.,TRBJ1-5,TRBV6-2/TRBV6-3,CASRPRQDGGNQPQHF,TGTGCCAGCAGACCTCGACAGGACGGGGGCAATCAGCCCCAGCATTTT
TRBD2,.,TRBJ2-1,TRBV4-3,CASSQQLAGGNNEQFF,TGCGCCAGCAGCCAGCAACTAGCGGGAGGAAACAATGAGCAGTTCTTC
.,.,TRBJ1-6,TRBV9,CASSVAGGINSPLHF,TGTGCCAGCAGCGTAGCTGGAGGGATTAATTCACCCCTCCACTTT
TRBD1,.,TRBJ2-3,TRBV3-1/TRBV3-2,CASSPGTATDTQYF,TGTGCCAGCAGTCCCGGGACAGCCACAGATACGCAGTATTTT
.,few,TRBJ1-3,TRBV2,CASSKFGGSGNTIYF,TGTGCCAGCAGTAAGTTCGGGGGCTCTGGAAACACCATATATTTT
.,.,TRBJ2-1,TRBV4-1,CASSQESTSSYNEQFF,TGCGCCAGCAGCCAAGAGAGCACGAGCTCCTACAATGAGCAGTTCTTC
.,.,TRBJ2-3,TRBV18,CASSPQTASTDTQYF,TGTGCCAGCTCACCACAGACAGCTAGCACAGATACGCAGTATTTT